The 9 T cell receptor beta chains listed next were all sequenced from one sample in a study of T-cell reconstitution after alpha-beta-depleted transplantation in children. TCRbeta library construction was performed incorporating unique molecular identifiers. One entry per CDR3 protein results from TCRdb running MiXCR on the PCR reads. The table has some 220,000 distinct CDR3 sequences, approximately 10% seen once. Source: PBMCs, taken before TCRalphabeta/CD19-depleted stem cell transplant. These receptors were collected from a child under two years old with acute myeloid leukemia, due to receive a stem cell transplant.

At least ten counts were recorded for this clonotype. This sequence joins TRBV9 and TRBJ2-6, with D unresolved. Trimming removed 4 bases from V and 0 bases from J, with 14 bases in between. CDR3 length equals 17 residues. The germline V gene has CDR1 SGDLS and CDR2 YYNGEE. This chain's CDR3 is CASSPRILSSGANVLTF. CDR3 in DNA: TGTGCCAGCAGCCCCAGAATACTCAGCTCTGGGGCCAACGTCCTGACTTTC. Full variable domain (rest looked up from reference TRBV9 and TRBJ2-6): DSGVTQTPKHLITATGQRVTLRCSPRSGDLSVYWYQQSLDQGLQFLIQYYNGEERAKGNILERFSAQQFPDLHSELNLSSLELGDSALYFCASSPRILSSGANVLTFGAGSRLTVL.

This chain connects TRBV7-6 to TRBJ1-6; D unresolved. Trimming pared 5 bases from V and 4 bases from J, leaving 6 bases between. The CDR3 loop spans 13 amino acids. CDR1 and CDR2 (germline): SGHVS, FNYEAQ. CDR3 bases: TGTGCCAGCAGCGAGAGATATAATTCACCCCTCCACTTT. It yields the protein CASSERYNSPLHF.

In its sample, this clonotype was seen many times. The V call is TRBV7-2, the J call TRBJ2-7; the match to TRBD2 covers 7 bases. Trimming removed 5 bases from V and 2 bases from J; junction bases left unmatched: 12. The CDR3 covers 16 residues. Germline CDR1 SGHTA, CDR2 FQGNSA. CDR3 bases: TGTGCCAGCAGCCCGGCGGCTAGCGGACGGGCCTACGAGCAGTACTTC. Protein: CASSPAASGRAYEQYF.

This clonotype has at least ten counts. V and J are TRBV4-1 and TRBJ1-6; no clear D gene. The germline V gene has CDR1 MGHRA and CDR2 YSYEKL. The CDR3 extends over 15 amino acids. The germline V and J ends were trimmed by 5 bases and 2 bases, with 10 bases remaining between them. CDR3 amino acids: CASSVGGPYNSPLHF. DNA for the CDR3: TGCGCCAGCAGCGTCGGCGGTCCCTATAATTCACCCCTCCACTTT.

This clonotype was counted ten times or more. The chain has TRBV5-5 and TRBJ1-5; D call uncertain. V lost 2 bases to trimming and J lost 5 bases, with 14 bases between them. This CDR3 comprises 15 residues. CDR1 SGHKS and CDR2 YYEKEE come from the germline V gene (reference sequence). CDR3 sequence reads: CASSFGRASDQPQHF. The CDR3 coding sequence is TGTGCCAGCAGCTTTGGTCGGGCGTCGGATCAGCCCCAGCATTTT. The full variable domain, with the rest looked up from reference TRBV5-5 and TRBJ1-5, is DAGVTQSPTHLIKTRGQQVTLRCSPISGHKSVSWYQQVLGQGPQFIFQYYEKEERGRGNFPDRFSARQFPNYSSELNVNALLLGDSALYLCASSFGRASDQPQHFGDGTRLSIL.

This clonotype was seen repeatedly, ten times or more. This chain links TRBV2 with TRBJ2-1, with a tentative D call TRBD2 (6 bases). CDR1 is SNHLY and CDR2 is FYNNEI in the germline V gene. Trimming removed 0 bases at V and 7 bases at J, with 13 bases between. This CDR3 is built from 15 residues. The DNA for the CDR3 is TGTGCCAGCAGTGAAGCAGGGGCCCGGGGGAATGAGCAGTTCTTC. This encodes CASSEAGARGNEQFF.

This clonotype was found many times. The chain has TRBV27 and TRBJ2-3, with a weak D call TRBD1 (6 bases). V was shortened by 6 bases and J by 3 bases, with 10 bases between the two germline ends. Germline V gene lookup returns CDR1 MNHEY and CDR2 SMNVEV (reference sequence). This CDR3 spans 13 amino acids. The CDR3 DNA sequence: TGTGCCAGCAGGTTAAGGGGGACAGATACGCAGTATTTT. Protein product: CASRLRGTDTQYF.

This clonotype has at least ten counts. The chain is built from TRBV6-1 and TRBJ1-5; 8 nucleotides agree with TRBD1. Germline V lookup: CDR1 MNHNS, CDR2 SASEGT. The CDR3 has 16 amino acids. Trimming at V came to 5 bases and at J to 2 bases, leaving 8 bases not matched to a gene. The CDR3 protein is CASSLSSTGGNQPQHF. The CDR3 nucleotides read TGTGCCAGCAGTCTATCCTCGACAGGGGGCAATCAGCCCCAGCATTTT.

A remark on this clonotype: Germline and junction disagree at one end, which may indicate a read error. The chain combines TRBV30 with TRBJ2-3, with a possible D match to TRBD2 (5 bases). The length of the CDR3 is 16 residues. CDR1 and CDR2 (germline): GTSNPN, SVGIG (reference sequence). In DNA, the CDR3 is TGTGCCCGGAGTACGACTATCGGAGACCCCACAGATACGCAGTATTTT. Translating gives CARSTTIGDPTDTQYF.